The 6 T cell receptor beta chains in this list originate from one sample, sequenced in a study of beta chain features in type 1 diabetes. Findings and caveats of the study: Moderately but significantly shorter TCRB CDR3s were found in Type 1 diabetes patients in all four CD4+ subsets.

Antigens for these TCRs are unknown. Isolated RNA was reverse transcribed in full, so expressed TCRB transcripts were sequenced. TCRdb's copy holds only in-frame clones and misses some; the assay was immunoSEQ multiplex PCR. Of some 240,000 clones in the sample, around 15% were seen once. The specimen sequenced was naive CD4+ T cells from blood. The receptors were sampled from a man aged 25-40 years with type 1 diabetes.

The rearrangement joins TRBV6-5 to TRBJ2-7; 9 nucleotides align to TRBD2. The CDR3 sequence is 13 residues long. Germline loops: CDR1 MNHEY, CDR2 SVGAGI. V lost 6 bases to trimming and J lost 3 bases; unmatched junction nucleotides: 3. This CDR3 reads CASRVSGSYEQYF. CDR3 sequence (DNA): TGTGCCAGCAGGGTTAGCGGGAGCTACGAGCAGTACTTC.

On this clone: The sample contains more than one DNA sequence encoding this CDR3. The V call is TRBV14, the J call TRBJ2-2, with no clear D. The CDR3 has 14 amino acids. The germline CDR1 and CDR2 sequences are SGHDN and FVKESK. Trimming cost V 0 bases and J 2 bases, with 4 bases left between them. The CDR3 DNA is TGTGCCAGCAGCCAAGACTTCAACACCGGGGAGCTGTTTTTT. It specifies CASSQDFNTGELFF.

This clone has just a few counts. This rearrangement joins TRBV27 to TRBJ2-7, with D perhaps matching TRBD2 (6 bases). V lost 0 bases and J lost 9, with 21 bases in between. CDR1 is MNHEY, CDR2 SMNVEV, per germline (reference sequence). The CDR3 has 16 residues. CDR3: CASSLSRLGGASGQYF. As DNA, the CDR3 is TGTGCCAGCAGTTTATCACGACTAGGAGGGGCCTCGGGGCAGTACTTC.

This sequence joins TRBV10-3 and TRBJ2-3, with 12 bases fitting TRBD1. CDR3 length: 15 residues. V lost 10 bases and J lost 5; bases outside the gene matches: 10. Germline V gives CDR1 ENHRY, CDR2 SYGVKD. The CDR3 loop reads CATCRGTGGEDTQYF. CDR3 sequence (DNA): TGTGCCACCTGTAGAGGGACAGGGGGCGAAGATACGCAGTATTTT.

This clone was observed a single time. V is TRBV6-6 and J is TRBJ2-1, with a possible D match to TRBD1 (6 bases). This CDR3 comprises 14 residues. Trimming removed 6 bases from V and 9 bases from J, with 18 bases in between. Germline V lookup: CDR1 MNHNY, CDR2 SVGAGI (reference sequence). The CDR3 sequence is CASRETGLAGEQFF. The CDR3 region has the DNA TGTGCCAGCAGGGAGACAGGACTCGCCGGTGAGCAGTTCTTC.

The table lists this clone with a few counts. The chain is built from TRBV29-1 and TRBJ2-1, with 10 positions matching TRBD2. The CDR3 extends over 14 amino acids. Per the germline V gene, CDR1 is SQVTM and CDR2 is ANQGSEA. V was clipped by 3 bases and J by 8 bases; unmatched bases: 7. Here the CDR3 DNA reads TGCAGCGTTGATGGGCTAGCGGGAGCGGATGAGCAGTTCTTC. Translating gives CSVDGLAGADEQFF.